This T cell receptor (beta chain) was captured by sequencing in a study of identifying expanded T cells in peripheral blood (dated by TCRdb to the late 2010s). About the investigation overall: Separate aliquots of the same genomic DNA pool were sequenced to produce technical replicates, and four replicates were compared in pairs. The full study reports these points: Both the number of clones called differentially abundant and the false-positive rate were significantly reduced by the beta-binomial model across all healthy-donor time intervals. Between technical replicates the binomial model flagged approximately 1.2 differentially abundant clones, whereas over around 2 weeks the binomial model flagged about 15 and over approximately four weeks about 19. The authors expected biological variance in healthy repertoires might increase further over much longer intervals such as months to years. Across all healthy donors, variance in clone template counts between roughly 2-week samples was found to increase significantly with total template count.

The immunoSEQ Assay, which uses bias-controlled multiplex PCR amplification of genomic DNA, was used to profile TCRbeta CDR3 regions. Turning to the authors' computational methods: The absolute abundance of each unique TCRbeta CDR3 region was quantified after sequences were collapsed and filtered. Two models were used to test differential abundance: a binomial model (Fisher-equivalent) and a beta-binomial model that adds time-dependent variance fitted from healthy donors. Any clone with fewer than 5 combined templates was excluded, and a clone was called differentially abundant if its Benjamini-Hochberg FDR was below 0.01. Using the form v = (b*log(k)+a)^2, the beta-binomial variance was modeled as a function of the total template count across the two samples. Held by TCRdb, this immuneACCESS table contains in-frame sequences only and omits some clones. Under half of the omission traces to an unresolved V gene where checked; the cause of the rest is unknown. V and J calls plus clone size are reproduced from that table; the DNA served to infer D and trimming. The sample records about 110,000 clones, roughly 90% of which are singletons. The ten largest account for 7.5% to 9.5% of the sample.

During the collection period, no immune events, such as infections, were documented for the healthy donors. To calibrate time-dependent variance in a beta-binomial model of T-cell clone differential abundance, blood repertoires from healthy donors were used as a training cohort. The training cohort included around 10 healthy donors, of whom 3 were female and 7 were male. An age range of about 29 to 65 years, with an average of roughly 45 years, was recorded for the donors. Whole blood was collected from each healthy donor at three time points spaced 2 to 3 weeks apart and obtained from a commercial supplier. For immunosequencing, genomic DNA was extracted from whole blood that had not been sorted. Note on this clone: Its antigen is unknown. The record has no base qualities; no much larger clone is one base away.

The sample consisted of blood. The TCR was taken from a person aged 18 to 69 in good health.

CDR3 region: CASSLRGRGGYEQYF. In nucleotide form, the sequence is TGTGCCAGCAGCCTCAGGGGGAGAGGGGGCTACGAGCAGTACTTC. Rearrangement joined TRBV11-2 to TRBJ2-7; 7 central nucleotides agree with TRBD1. V is cut back by 5 bases and J by 3 bases, with 10 bases in the junction unmatched. The CDR3 contains 15 residues, cysteine and phenylalanine counted. Just the 45-base CDR3 DNA is kept, in frame starting at base 1. Looking up the germline V gene yields CDR1 SGHAT and CDR2 FQNNGV.